The rows below give T cell receptor beta chains drawn from one sample of a study of cytomegalovirus exposure and HLA in healthy donors. Profiling relied on immunoSEQ multiplex PCR, and the TCRdb table lists in-frame clones only, not all of them. The data contain 85,000 to 100,000 clones, approximately 80% of them seen just once; the ten biggest clones take up 2.5% to 3.5%. The sequenced sample consisted of PBMCs. These receptors all stem from a male donor in good health and CMV-seropositive. Each CDR3 is given without its conserved first and last residue. A D gene is named only where the DNA matches it firmly. Part of the rows lack a size; the others show once, few, many or a class for expanded clones.

J gene	V gene	clone size	D gene	CDR3 protein
TRBJ2-4	TRBV5-1	.	TRBD2	ASSPGLAGGHDIQY
TRBJ1-5	TRBV28	.	.	ASRPGGQPQH
TRBJ2-1	TRBV9	.	.	ASSPAGTSYNEQF
TRBJ2-5	TRBV14	.	TRBD1	ASSPGTAYQETQY
TRBJ1-6	TRBV7-3	.	.	ASSLQGEFSPLH
TRBJ2-7	TRBV30	once	.	AWSVSGPASSDFTY
TRBJ2-3	TRBV30	.	TRBD1	AWSRGQGTDTQY
TRBJ2-3	TRBV7-9	.	TRBD2	ASRTGLAESTDTQY
TRBJ1-4	TRBV7-2	.	TRBD1	ASSPHAGQGHEKLF
TRBJ1-1	TRBV7-9	.	.	ASNSVPMNTEAF
TRBJ1-1	TRBV7-2	.	.	ASSLSRNTEAF
TRBJ2-7	TRBV5-1	few	TRBD1	ASSWTGPSYEQY
TRBJ1-6	TRBV27	.	.	ASSPEASSYNSPLH
TRBJ2-6	TRBV5-4	.	.	ASSLTQLPFLWANVLT
TRBJ2-3	TRBV11-3	.	TRBD2	ASSRGTTRDTQY
TRBJ1-4	TRBV18	.	.	ASSPPQSRQKLF
TRBJ2-7	TRBV5-5	.	TRBD2	ASSLTSGGSYEQY
TRBJ1-2	TRBV2	.	TRBD1	ASRVDRVRGYT
TRBJ1-2	TRBV6-5	.	.	ASSSTGKGGYT
TRBJ1-1	TRBV18	.	TRBD1	ASSTQGANTEAF
TRBJ2-7	TRBV6-5	.	.	ASSYSAASYEQY
TRBJ2-3	TRBV6-1	once	.	ASSGYTASRVDTQY
TRBJ2-1	TRBV4-1	.	TRBD2	ASSQVWRGARSNEQF
TRBJ2-3	TRBV7-9	.	.	ASSSQGPIADTQY
TRBJ1-6	TRBV5-4	.	.	ASSQGYSNNSPLH
TRBJ1-5	TRBV9	.	.	ASSVGVDQPQH
TRBJ2-2	TRBV6-5	.	TRBD1	ASSRGQGRTGELF
TRBJ2-7	TRBV7-9	.	.	ASSPRDDRPLEQY
TRBJ2-1	TRBV6-5	.	.	ASSYSSVRGNEQF
TRBJ2-1	TRBV12-5	.	TRBD1	ASGLTGAYNEQF
TRBJ1-1	TRBV29-1	few	.	SVLVRLQGAF
TRBJ1-2	TRBV30	.	TRBD1	AWNRDRGDGYT
TRBJ1-1	TRBV9	few	TRBD1	ASSVEEAGGGEAF
TRBJ1-1	TRBV29-1	once	TRBD1	SAKQGGRGDTEAF
TRBJ2-1	TRBV5-6	.	.	ASSSSGGEQF
TRBJ1-2	TRBV29-1	.	.	SVEATYGGGSYGYT
TRBJ2-7	TRBV5-1	few	.	ASSLIRTEGTYEQY
TRBJ2-5	TRBV7-8	.	TRBD1	ASSLDRGRETQY
TRBJ1-1	TRBV30	.	.	AWSLAGGRGLGAF
TRBJ1-5	TRBV28	.	.	ASRATGISNQPQH
TRBJ1-1	TRBV29-1	.	.	SVDEGGAAEAF
TRBJ2-7	TRBV11-2	.	.	ASTGGYEQY
TRBJ2-7	TRBV4-3	.	.	ASSQDRSGQRSYEQY
TRBJ1-5	TRBV6-6	.	.	ASSSPQGGSNQPQH
TRBJ2-2	TRBV7-3	.	.	ASSFGTGELF
TRBJ2-3	TRBV10-3	.	TRBD2	AISESLAGRGTDTQY
TRBJ1-6	TRBV18	.	.	ASSDYGHLNSPLH
TRBJ2-5	TRBV4-1	.	.	ASSQELGSQTEETQY
TRBJ2-1	TRBV6-5	once	TRBD1	ASSWGQGLSDEQF
TRBJ2-7	TRBV7-9	.	TRBD1	ASSSGQGKAYEQY
TRBJ2-7	TRBV10-3	few	.	AIKNSSYEQY
TRBJ2-1	TRBV29-1	.	.	SVKGRTSYNEQF
TRBJ1-1	TRBV6-5	.	.	ASSYLAGVGATEAF
TRBJ1-1	TRBV5-4	few	TRBD1	ASSLDRGRTEAF
TRBJ1-1	TRBV10-3	.	.	AALDGDIAEAF
TRBJ2-3	TRBV5-8	.	TRBD2	ASSIRTLAGLTDTQY
TRBJ1-2	TRBV5-1	few	.	ASSLVAENYGYT
TRBJ2-5	TRBV4-1	.	.	ASSLEGVIQETQY
TRBJ2-5	TRBV5-6	.	TRBD2	ASSLGLAGDETQY
TRBJ2-7	TRBV2	few	.	ASSEGGGPDEQY